The 12 T cell receptor beta chains below were found in one sample sequenced in a study of identical twins. TCRdb re-derived calls from the 5' RACE reads in MiXCR, one entry per CDR3 protein. Altogether around 470,000 distinct CDR3 sequences are present, 12% to 15% being singletons, with the ten largest covering around 0.57%. A further study also used this sample, focusing on yellow fever vaccine responses in identical twins.

The specimen was CD4+ T cells sorted from blood. These receptors all stem from a woman between 18 and 30 years old in good health.

The gene calls are TRBV4-1 and TRBJ2-5; TRBD1 is a possible D gene (6 bases). Germline V gives CDR1 MGHRA, CDR2 YSYEKL. V was clipped by 3 bases and J by 5 bases, with 10 bases between them. This CDR3 is built from 13 residues. The CDR3 sequence is CASSQGAVETQYF. CDR3 sequence (DNA): TGCGCCAGCAGCCAGGGGGCCGTGGAGACCCAGTACTTC.

V and J are TRBV19 and TRBJ1-2; D unresolved. CDR1 and CDR2 (germline): LNHDA, SQIVND (reference sequence). The CDR3 runs to 15 residues. V was cut by 4 bases and J by 2 bases, with 14 bases left in between. The CDR3 nucleotides read TGTGCCAGTAGTACCCCGATGGGCCTCAACTATGGCTACACCTTC. Protein product: CASSTPMGLNYGYTF.

In this sample, this clonotype turned up a few times. This CDR3 is CATSGPGTESTDTQYF. The CDR3 nucleotides are TGTGCCACCAGTGGCCCCGGGACTGAAAGCACAGATACGCAGTATTTT. The chain is built from TRBV24-1 and TRBJ2-3, with a possible D match to TRBD2 (6 bases). The CDR3 totals 16 residues. Trimming cost V 5 bases and J 0 bases, with 14 bases left between them. Germline assignment: CDR1 KGHDR and CDR2 SFDVKD.

This chain uses TRBV20-1 with TRBJ2-1; TRBD2 matches 8 bases. Trimming took 2 bases from V and 9 from J; bases not matched to a gene: 6. The CDR3 has 13 residues. CDR1 is DFQATT, CDR2 SNEGSKA, per germline (reference sequence). The CDR3 coding sequence is TGCAGTGCTAGACTAGCGGGTCCGGCTGAGCAGTTCTTC. Encoded protein: CSARLAGPAEQFF.

V usage is TRBV7-2 and J usage is TRBJ2-7; no clear D. CDR3 length equals 15 residues. Between the trimmed V and J ends, which lost 2 bases and 5 bases, there was a span of 16 bases. CDR1 and CDR2 from the germline V gene are SGHTA and FQGNSA. The CDR3 is CASSLKVGRAHEQYF. CDR3 in DNA: TGTGCCAGCAGCTTAAAGGTTGGTCGTGCCCACGAGCAGTACTTC. The whole variable domain, filled in from reference TRBV7-2 and TRBJ2-7, reads GAGVSQSPSNKVTEKGKDVELRCDPISGHTALYWYRQSLGQGLEFLIYFQGNSAPDKSGLPSDRFSAERTGGSVSTLTIQRTQQEDSAVYLCASSLKVGRAHEQYFGPGTRLTVT.

The rearrangement uses TRBV7-6 and TRBJ2-1, with 8 nucleotides matching TRBD1. J lost 6 bases, V lost 5 bases, and 9 bases had no gene match. Germline-derived CDR1 and CDR2 are SGHVS and FNYEAQ. The CDR3 length is 15 residues. The CDR3 DNA reads TGTGCCAGCAGCGGCTGGACAGGGATGAGCAATGAGCAGTTCTTC. This encodes CASSGWTGMSNEQFF. Full variable domain (missing parts from reference TRBV7-6 and TRBJ2-1): GAGVSQSPRYKVTKRGQDVALRCDPISGHVSLYWYRQALGQGPEFLTYFNYEAQQDKSGLPNDRFSAERPEGSISTLTIQRTEQRDSAMYRCASSGWTGMSNEQFFGPGTRLTVL.

This clonotype appeared a few times. The chain is built from TRBV7-2 and TRBJ2-1; D gene unclear. The V gene's germline CDR1 is SGHTA and CDR2 FQGNSA. V shed 2 bases and J shed 9 bases, with 14 bases lying between them. The CDR3 consists of 14 residues. The CDR3 region is CASSLQAKSAEQFF. CDR3 DNA: TGTGCCAGCAGCTTACAAGCGAAATCAGCTGAGCAGTTCTTC.

This clonotype has a count of ten or more. This chain connects TRBV5-1 to TRBJ2-3; no definite D call. The CDR3 is made up of 14 amino acids. Germline assignment: CDR1 SGHRS and CDR2 YFSETQ. The V end was cut by 0 bases, the J end by 1 base, with 6 bases between. In DNA, the CDR3 is TGCGCCAGCAGCTTGGACAGTGGCACAGATACGCAGTATTTT. Translated, it gives CASSLDSGTDTQYF.

This clonotype was counted a few times. The CDR3, as DNA: TGCAGTGCTCTGGCCTTCCTCGGCACAGATACGCAGTATTTT. It is translated as CSALAFLGTDTQYF. The genes are TRBV20-1 and TRBJ2-3, with D hard to call. The V and J ends lost 5 bases and 1 base respectively, with 13 bases between them. The CDR3 loop spans 14 amino acids. Germline values: CDR1 DFQATT, CDR2 SNEGSKA (reference sequence).

The table lists this clonotype with a few counts. J is TRBJ2-3 and V is TRBV5-1; D unclear. Germline loops: CDR1 SGHRS, CDR2 YFSETQ. Trimming stripped 4 bases from V and 4 bases from J, with 13 bases between. The CDR3 runs to 14 residues. The CDR3 coding sequence is TGCGCCAGCAGCACTGGTGGTAGTTCAGATACGCAGTATTTT. This gives the protein CASSTGGSSDTQYF.

This clonotype was counted only a few times. V is TRBV12-3 or TRBV12-4 and J is TRBJ2-1; 12 bases fit TRBD2. The V and J ends lost 6 bases and 6 bases, in that order; junction bases with no gene match: 6. The CDR3 spans 15 residues. CDR3 in DNA: TGTGCCAGCAGATCGACTAGCGGGAGTATCAATGAGCAGTTCTTC. As protein: CASRSTSGSINEQFF.

At least ten counts were recorded for this clonotype. The chain links TRBV12-3 or TRBV12-4 to TRBJ2-5, with D possibly matching TRBD1 (6 bases). V was clipped by 5 bases and J by 2 bases, with 12 bases between them. This CDR3 is built from 14 residues. The CDR3, as DNA: TGTGCCAGCAGTCCGTGGCAGGGGCAAGAGACCCAGTACTTC. It translates to CASSPWQGQETQYF.